This TCR beta chain is from a study of identical twins. V lost 6 bases and J lost 2; bases outside the gene matches: 11. The CDR3 has 17 residues. TCRdb called the 5' RACE reads again in MiXCR, with one record for every CDR3 protein. The profile covers a few hundred thousand distinct CDR3 sequences, with about 8.3% appearing a single time and roughly 3.1% taken by the ten largest. General observations from the study: Zero-insertion findings could be partly confounded by invariant cells (MAIT and iNKT cells).

Points on this clonotype: Its target is not known.

These data were likewise used in another study, on yellow fever vaccine responses in identical twins.

Input material: CD8+ T cells sorted from blood. This TCR was recovered from a young woman in good health. The chain recombines TRBV12-3 or TRBV12-4 with TRBJ2-1; the match to TRBD2 covers 9 bases. The CDR3 reads CASRSPAGGSTYNEQFF. The CDR3 nucleotides read TGTGCCAGCAGATCCCCAGCGGGGGGTAGCACCTACAATGAGCAGTTCTTC.